Below, 27 T cell receptor beta chains from the same sample are listed, as sequenced in a study of T cell responses to AZD1222 COVID-19 vaccine. Sequenced by immunoSEQ multiplex PCR; TCRdb stores in-frame clones only, minus some. The data contain 150,000 or so clones, over 75% of them singletons. Specimen: peripheral blood, collected on day 0 of AZD1222 vaccination. The receptors derive from an adult in good health.

The chain carries TRBV15 and TRBJ2-1; 9 nucleotides line up with TRBD2. Germline V gives CDR1 LNHNV, CDR2 YYDKDF (reference sequence). V shed 0 bases and J 6 bases; nucleotides not matched to a gene: 6. The CDR3 has 16 residues. CDR3: CATSRDRGLAINEQFF. CDR3 bases: TGTGCCACCAGCAGAGATAGGGGACTAGCAATCAATGAGCAGTTCTTC.

J is TRBJ2-7 and V is TRBV24-1; D call uncertain. The germline V gene encodes CDR1 KGHDR and CDR2 SFDVKD. CDR3 length equals 13 residues. Trimming stripped 4 bases from V and 3 bases from J, with 9 bases between. For the CDR3, the DNA is TGTGCCACCAGTGACCCCGGTCTCTACGAGCAGTACTTC. Its protein is CATSDPGLYEQYF.

This chain joins TRBV7-9 and TRBJ1-5; D not certain. The V gene's germline CDR1 is SEHNR and CDR2 FQNEAQ (reference sequence). V lost 4 bases, J lost 2 bases, and 9 bases lay in between. The CDR3 extends over 14 amino acids. Written as DNA, the CDR3 is TGTGCCAGCAGCTACAGCGGGGGCAATCAGCCCCAGCATTTT. Its protein is CASSYSGGNQPQHF.

This chain uses TRBV12-3 or TRBV12-4 with TRBJ1-4; a weak D match, TRBD1 (5 bases). V gave up 8 bases and J gave up 8 bases, with 12 bases separating them. CDR3 length: 12 residues. CDR3 bases: TGTGCCAGCCGCTATGGGGGAGAAAAACTGTTTTTT. Protein sequence: CASRYGGEKLFF.

This chain joins TRBV27 and TRBJ2-1; 7 bases align to TRBD2. J was trimmed by 2 bases and V by 5 bases; bases with no gene match: 9. This CDR3 region has 16 residues. Germline-derived CDR1 and CDR2 are MNHEY and SMNVEV (reference sequence). The CDR3: CASSLLGTTTYNEQFF. CDR3 nucleotides: TGTGCCAGCAGTCTCCTCGGGACTACGACCTACAATGAGCAGTTCTTC.

The chain combines TRBV7-3 with TRBJ1-2; the match to TRBD1 covers 9 bases. From germline, CDR1 is SGHTA and CDR2 FQGTGA. Trimming removed 3 bases from V and 0 bases from J; junction bases left unmatched: 11. The CDR3 runs 18 residues. The CDR3 bases are TGTGCCAGCAGCTTGGAGGGGGGACAGGGAGCTCCTAACTATGGCTACACCTTC. Protein product: CASSLEGGQGAPNYGYTF.

The chain has TRBV10-3 and TRBJ1-2; TRBD1 is a possible D gene (5 bases). Trimming took 3 bases from V and 4 from J, leaving 12 bases between them. The CDR3 spans 14 residues. From germline, CDR1 is ENHRY and CDR2 SYGVKD. The DNA for the CDR3 is TGTGCCATCAGTGACCCCCGGACAAGCTATGGCTACACCTTC. Its protein is CAISDPRTSYGYTF.

V is TRBV27 and J is TRBJ2-7; D is perhaps TRBD1 (5 bases). The CDR3 contains 12 residues. CDR1 and CDR2 from the germline V gene are MNHEY and SMNVEV (reference sequence). V was clipped by 6 bases and J by 4 bases, with 10 bases between them. DNA for the CDR3: TGTGCCAGCAGCCTACCAGGGTACGAGCAGTACTTC. Amino acid sequence: CASSLPGYEQYF.

This clone was detected many times. This sequence joins TRBV6-4 and TRBJ2-2; 7 bases are shared with TRBD2. This CDR3 comprises 15 residues. V lost 2 bases to trimming and J lost 5 bases; unmatched junction nucleotides: 5. Per the germline V gene, CDR1 is MRHNA and CDR2 is SNTAGT. In nucleotides, the CDR3 is TGTGCCAGCAGTGACCGGGAGGTCGGTACCGGGGAGCTGTTTTTT. It yields the protein CASSDREVGTGELFF.

This rearrangement joins TRBV7-3 to TRBJ2-1, with a tentative D call TRBD2 (6 bases). V lost 2 bases and J 8 bases, leaving 10 bases between the germline ends. Germline CDR1 is SGHTA and CDR2 is FQGTGA. CDR3 length: 13 amino acids. In nucleotides, the CDR3 is TGTGCCAGCAGCTTATCGCCGGGAGATGAGCAGTTCTTC. This translates into CASSLSPGDEQFF. The whole variable domain, remainder taken from reference TRBV7-3 and TRBJ2-1, is GAGVSQTPSNKVTEKGKYVELRCDPISGHTALYWYRQSLGQGPEFLIYFQGTGAADDSGLPNDRFFAVRPEGSVSTLKIQRTERGDSAVYLCASSLSPGDEQFFGPGTRLTVL.

V usage is TRBV6-5 and J usage is TRBJ2-2; TRBD1 matches at 11 bases. CDR1 MNHEY and CDR2 SVGAGI come from the germline V gene. There are 14 residues in the CDR3. Trimming took 11 bases from V and 3 from J; bases not matched to a gene: 5. The CDR3 reads CAGGQGADTGELFF. The DNA for the CDR3 is TGTGCCGGCGGACAGGGGGCCGACACCGGGGAGCTGTTTTTT.

The CDR3 loop reads CASSHSSGTPTFYEQYF. CDR3 bases: TGTGCCAGCAGCCATTCCTCCGGGACACCGACCTTCTACGAGCAGTACTTC. The chain links TRBV3-1 (or the pseudogene TRBV3-2) to TRBJ2-7; D might be TRBD1 (6 bases). V lost 3 bases, J lost 3 bases, and 21 bases lay in between. Germline CDR1 LGHDT, CDR2 YNNKEL (reference sequence). The CDR3 totals 17 residues.

The chain joins TRBV18 to TRBJ2-7; weak D call: TRBD2 (5 bases). Trimming stripped 3 bases from V and 3 bases from J, with 15 bases between. CDR1 KGHSH and CDR2 LQKENI come from the germline V gene. This CDR3 has 15 amino acids. CDR3 protein: CASSPYKVGDYEQYF. The DNA for the CDR3 is TGTGCCAGCTCACCTTACAAGGTCGGGGACTACGAGCAGTACTTC.

This chain joins TRBV29-1 and TRBJ1-3, with a tentative D call TRBD1 (5 bases). In germline, CDR1 is SQVTM, CDR2 ANQGSEA. V was shortened by 4 bases and J by 5 bases, with 15 bases between the two germline ends. The CDR3 has 14 residues. CDR3 protein: CSVGQAGPRNTIYF. The CDR3 DNA is TGCAGCGTTGGGCAAGCGGGACCACGAAACACCATATATTTT.

This chain joins TRBV7-9 and TRBJ2-1, with D hard to call. The V and J ends lost 3 bases and 8 bases respectively, with 5 bases between them. There are 11 residues in the CDR3. Germline values: CDR1 SEHNR, CDR2 FQNEAQ (reference sequence). The CDR3 DNA follows: TGTGCCAGCAGCTTGTTCTATGAGCAGTTCTTC. It yields the protein CASSLFYEQFF.

The CDR3 protein is CASSVEGTSGYTF. The CDR3 DNA follows: TGTGCCAGCAGCGTAGAAGGGACAAGTGGCTACACCTTC. The V gene is TRBV9, the J gene TRBJ1-2; TRBD1 might be the D (6 bases). V dropped 0 bases and J dropped 7 bases, with 10 bases sitting between them. Per germline, CDR1 SGDLS and CDR2 YYNGEE. The CDR3 is 13 residues long.

The chain combines TRBV10-3 with TRBJ2-7, with 9 bases identical to TRBD1. Trimming removed 10 bases from V and 0 bases from J; junction bases left unmatched: 4. The CDR3 loop spans 13 amino acids. The V gene's germline CDR1 is ENHRY and CDR2 SYGVKD. The CDR3 DNA follows: TGTGCCACCGGACAGGGGTTCTCCTACGAGCAGTACTTC. Protein: CATGQGFSYEQYF.

This sequence joins TRBV7-9 and TRBJ2-1, with 9 nucleotides matching TRBD1. Trimming took 5 bases from V and 8 from J; bases not matched to a gene: 13. The CDR3 is 16 amino acids. Germline-derived CDR1 and CDR2 are SEHNR and FQNEAQ (reference sequence). This CDR3 reads CASSPGTGILAHEQFF. CDR3 nucleotide sequence: TGTGCCAGCAGCCCCGGGACAGGGATCCTCGCCCATGAGCAGTTCTTC.

This clone has a single count. The genes are TRBV4-1 and TRBJ2-1; no clear D gene. The length of the CDR3 is 12 residues. Between the trimmed V and J ends, which lost 1 base and 7 bases, there was a span of 5 bases. Per germline, CDR1 MGHRA and CDR2 YSYEKL. CDR3 coding DNA: TGCGCCAGCAGCCAAGGCGAGAATGAGCAGTTCTTC. Protein sequence: CASSQGENEQFF.

The CDR3 sequence: CASSQGAASYNEQFF. The CDR3 bases are TGCGCCAGCAGCCAAGGAGCAGCCTCCTACAATGAGCAGTTCTTC. The chain recombines TRBV4-3 with TRBJ2-1; D not resolved. Germline CDR1 reads LGHNA; CDR2 reads YSLEER. V was shortened by 1 base and J by 0 bases, with 7 bases between the two germline ends. The length of the CDR3 is 15 residues.

The chain uses TRBV6-5 and TRBJ1-5; 7 bases align to TRBD1. This CDR3 spans 14 amino acids. Germline trimming cut 6 bases from V and 2 bases from J; bases unmatched to any gene: 4. In germline, CDR1 is MNHEY, CDR2 SVGAGI. The CDR3 DNA is TGTGCCAGCAGACGTACAGGGGGCAATCAGCCCCAGCATTTT. Encoded protein: CASRRTGGNQPQHF.

The chain employs TRBV4-2 and TRBJ2-1, with a weak D call TRBD2 (5 bases). The CDR3 totals 15 residues. V dropped 0 bases and J dropped 7 bases, with 13 bases sitting between them. Germline CDR1 reads LGHNA; CDR2 reads YNFKEQ. CDR3 in amino acids: CASSQEPITGNEQFF. The CDR3 bases are TGTGCCAGCAGCCAAGAGCCAATAACGGGGAATGAGCAGTTCTTC.

This clone appeared once. V usage is TRBV19 and J usage is TRBJ1-1, with unresolved D. Trimming shortened V by 6 bases and J by 1 base, and 9 bases separated the two germline ends. The CDR3 has 13 amino acids. CDR1 and CDR2 from the germline V gene are LNHDA and SQIVND (reference sequence). CDR3 protein: CASRWGSNTEAFF. The CDR3 region has the DNA TGTGCCAGTAGGTGGGGATCGAACACTGAAGCTTTCTTT.

This chain joins TRBV5-1 and TRBJ2-2, with TRBD2 identical over 8 bases. V was pared by 2 bases and J by 4 bases, with 13 bases of the junction left unmatched. CDR1 and CDR2 from the germline V gene are SGHRS and YFSETQ. This CDR3 is 18 amino acids long. The chain's CDR3 is CASSFSPPGLVGTGELFF. CDR3 DNA sequence: TGCGCCAGCAGCTTTTCCCCACCGGGACTAGTAGGCACCGGGGAGCTGTTTTTT.

V usage is TRBV14 and J usage is TRBJ1-6; a possible D gene is TRBD1 (5 bases). There are 16 residues in the CDR3. The V and J ends lost 3 bases and 5 bases respectively, with 14 bases between them. Looked up from germline, CDR1 is SGHDN and CDR2 is FVKESK. This CDR3 reads CASSHAGLGHNSPLHF. CDR3 in DNA: TGTGCCAGCAGCCATGCAGGTCTGGGGCATAATTCACCCCTCCACTTT.

This clone was observed once. This chain joins TRBV7-2 and TRBJ1-1; D remains ambiguous. Germline CDR1 and CDR2: SGHTA and FQGNSA. The CDR3 contains 13 residues. Trimming left V 1 base short and J 4 bases short, with 7 bases between. CDR3 in DNA: TGTGCCAGCAGCTTAGAAGGCACCACTGAAGCTTTCTTT. Its protein is CASSLEGTTEAFF.

This chain connects TRBV18 to TRBJ2-7, with 11 bases matching TRBD2. The germline V gene encodes CDR1 KGHSH and CDR2 LQKENI. The CDR3 contains 18 residues. Losses at the gene ends were 2 bases for V and 3 bases for J; bases not matched to a gene: 12. The CDR3 is CASSPEGTSGSGIYEQYF. The DNA of the CDR3 is TGTGCCAGCTCACCAGAAGGGACTAGCGGAAGTGGGATCTACGAGCAGTACTTC.